Listed below are T cell receptor beta chains from one sample, sequenced in a study of shared clonotypes between healthy human individuals. The protocol was immunoSEQ multiplex PCR, while the TCRdb copy is restricted to in-frame clones and leaves out a portion. Altogether about 2.1 million clones are present, around 93% being singletons, with the ten largest covering less than 2%. The sequenced sample consisted of naive CD8+ T cells from PBMCs. These receptors originate from a man younger than 35 in good health. Some clones in this sample may be carry-over from other donors' samples. The CDR3 runs from the conserved cysteine through the conserved F or W. A D gene is named only where the DNA matches it firmly.

d_call: NA
v_call: TRBV28
j_call: TRBJ1-1
cdr3_aa: CASRQGRFETEAFF
cdr3_nt: TGTGCCAGCCGGCAGGGGAGGTTCGAGACTGAAGCTTTCTTT

d_call: NA
v_call: TRBV30
j_call: TRBJ1-1
cdr3_aa: CAWRGGGTEAFF
cdr3_nt: TGTGCCTGGAGGGGAGGAGGTACTGAAGCTTTCTTT

d_call: NA
v_call: TRBV7-9
j_call: TRBJ1-4
cdr3_aa: CASSPTLGASPTNEKLFF
cdr3_nt: TGTGCCAGCAGCCCCACTTTGGGGGCGTCCCCAACTAATGAAAAACTGTTTTTT

d_call: NA
v_call: TRBV2
j_call: TRBJ1-5
cdr3_aa: CASSGTAFTLIPNQPQHF
cdr3_nt: TGTGCCAGCAGTGGGACAGCTTTTACACTCATACCCAATCAGCCCCAGCATTTT

d_call: NA
v_call: TRBV4-3
j_call: TRBJ2-7
cdr3_aa: CASSQGGGGTYEQYF
cdr3_nt: TGCGCCAGCAGCCAAGGAGGAGGAGGAACCTACGAGCAGTACTTC

d_call: NA
v_call: TRBV11-2
j_call: TRBJ2-3
cdr3_aa: CASSFSPLDTQYF
cdr3_nt: TGTGCCAGCAGCTTCTCCCCCCTAGATACGCAGTATTTT

d_call: TRBD1
v_call: TRBV4-1
j_call: TRBJ2-1
cdr3_aa: CASSQDLGTGFRNEQFF
cdr3_nt: TGCGCCAGCAGCCAAGATCTCGGGACAGGGTTTCGGAATGAGCAGTTCTTC

d_call: NA
v_call: TRBV9
j_call: TRBJ2-7
cdr3_aa: CASSGTGIKTYEQYF
cdr3_nt: TGTGCCAGCAGCGGGACCGGGATCAAAACCTACGAGCAGTACTTC

d_call: TRBD2
v_call: TRBV9
j_call: TRBJ2-6
cdr3_aa: CASGSSGSPYGANVLTF
cdr3_nt: TGTGCCAGCGGATCTAGCGGGAGTCCTTATGGGGCCAACGTCCTGACTTTC

d_call: TRBD1
v_call: TRBV9
j_call: TRBJ2-1
cdr3_aa: CASSPGGQGYYNEQFF
cdr3_nt: TGTGCCAGCAGCCCTGGGGGACAGGGTTACTACAATGAGCAGTTCTTC

d_call: TRBD1
v_call: TRBV7-9
j_call: TRBJ2-7
cdr3_aa: CASRDTGTGVFYEQYF
cdr3_nt: TGTGCCAGCAGGGATACCGGGACAGGGGTTTTCTACGAGCAGTACTTC

d_call: TRBD1
v_call: TRBV6-5
j_call: TRBJ1-1
cdr3_aa: CASSYGTGAAEAFF
cdr3_nt: TGTGCCAGCAGTTACGGGACAGGGGCGGCTGAAGCTTTCTTT